The 15 T cell receptor beta chains below all came from one sample that was sequenced in a study of tumor-infiltrating lymphocytes in primary liver carcinoma. The template, about 500 ng total RNA, yielded TCR beta cDNA made with a constant-region primer. A slightly modified ARM-PCR protocol with three nested multiplex PCR rounds produced these TCR beta libraries. A C-beta reverse primer and TRBV1-TRBV30 forward primers served in each of the first two PCR rounds, at ten to eleven cycles apiece. MiXCR, applied by TCRdb to the multiplex PCR reads, yields one record per CDR3 protein. The data show over 250,000 distinct CDR3 sequences, more than 55% seen once. Blood RNA originated from unsorted whole blood, with germline DNA additionally extracted. Sequenced material: peripheral blood. Receptors were obtained from a woman aged 25 to 39 with primary liver carcinoma and hepatitis B virus infection.

In this sample, this clonotype turned up a few times. The chain recombines TRBV6-1 with TRBJ2-5; TRBD1 matches at 8 bases. The CDR3 covers 17 residues. CDR1 and CDR2 (germline): MNHNS, SASEGT. Trimming took 4 bases from V and 5 from J; bases not matched to a gene: 15. DNA of the CDR3: TGTGCCAGCAGTGTTGGACAGGGCTCGTCTTCGCTGGAGACCCAGTACTTC. Translated: CASSVGQGSSSLETQYF.

This clonotype was seen at least ten times. V gene TRBV6-2 or TRBV6-3 combines with J gene TRBJ2-1, with D perhaps matching TRBD1 or TRBD2 (5 bases each). The CDR3 contains 15 residues. CDR1 and CDR2 (germline): MNHEY, SVGEGT. V lost 6 bases, J lost 6 bases, and 18 bases lay in between. CDR3 nucleotide sequence: TGTGCCAGCAGGGAGGCCGGGACCGCCGGCAATGAGCAGTTCTTC. This codes for CASREAGTAGNEQFF.

On this clonotype: A much larger clone lies a single base off, so this may be a read error. The chain links TRBV6-6 to TRBJ2-2; D unclear. Germline CDR1 is MNHNY and CDR2 is SVGAGI (reference sequence). This CDR3 is built from 13 residues. The CDR3 protein is CASNWLNIGELFF. Here the CDR3 DNA reads TGTGCCAGCAATTGGCTGAACATCGGGGAGCTGTTTTTT.

J is TRBJ2-2 and V is TRBV12-3 or TRBV12-4, with TRBD2 identical over 10 bases. The CDR3 extends over 15 amino acids. Trimming at V came to 2 bases and at J to 7 bases, leaving 4 bases not matched to a gene. DNA for the CDR3: TGTGCCAGCAGTTTATTACTAGCGGGAATCGGGGAGCTGTTTTTT. Encoded protein: CASSLLLAGIGELFF.

The chain links TRBV6-1 to TRBJ1-2, with D possibly being TRBD1 (5 bases). The V end was cut by 0 bases, the J end by 7 bases, with 12 bases between. CDR3 length: 14 residues. Germline lookup yields CDR1 MNHNS and CDR2 SASEGT. CDR3 DNA sequence: TGTGCCAGCAGTGAAGCGGTCAGGGCGGGTGGCTACACCTTC. Amino acid sequence: CASSEAVRAGGYTF.

The V call is TRBV4-3, the J call TRBJ2-7; 8 bases match TRBD1. Trimming removed 0 bases from V and 6 bases from J; junction bases left unmatched: 7. Germline CDR1 reads LGHNA; CDR2 reads YSLEER. This CDR3 is built from 15 residues. DNA of the CDR3: TGCGCCAGCAGCCAAGACGGACAGGGATCCACCGAGCAGTACTTC. It translates to CASSQDGQGSTEQYF.

The chain joins TRBV11-1 to TRBJ2-1; 9 bases map to TRBD2. The CDR3 has 16 amino acids. From germline, CDR1 is SGHAT and CDR2 FQDESV (reference sequence). The chain's CDR3 is CTNSKSRTSDYNEQFF. The CDR3 coding sequence is TGTACCAACAGCAAAAGCCGGACTAGCGACTACAATGAGCAGTTCTTC.

Regarding this clonotype: At one boundary the junction diverges from the germline segment, which might be a read error. The rearrangement joins TRBV4-1 to TRBJ1-5, with D maybe TRBD1 (5 bases). The germline gives CDR1 MGHRA, CDR2 YSYEKL. The CDR3 is 16 amino acids. CDR3 DNA sequence: TGCGCCAGCAGCCAACGTCCAGGGAGTGGGGATCAGTCCCATCATTTT. It translates to CASSQRPGSGDQSHHF.

The chain links TRBV7-9 to TRBJ2-7; 15 bases align to TRBD2. Trimming cost V 5 bases and J 5 bases; bases outside gene matches: 19. Germline V gene sequence: CDR1 SEHNR, CDR2 FQNEAQ (reference sequence). This CDR3 comprises 20 residues. CDR3 in amino acids: CASSKAPGLAGGPSRHEQYF. The CDR3 DNA sequence: TGTGCCAGCAGCAAGGCTCCAGGACTAGCGGGAGGGCCTAGTCGCCACGAGCAGTACTTC.

This clonotype appeared a few times. This chain uses TRBV7-8 with TRBJ2-7; 7 positions agree with TRBD1. V lost 9 bases, J lost 1 base, and 3 bases stayed unmatched. This CDR3 region has 12 residues. Germline assignment: CDR1 SGHVS and CDR2 FQNEAQ. The CDR3 sequence is CASWDSSYEQYF. The CDR3 coding sequence is TGTGCCAGTTGGGACAGTTCCTACGAGCAGTACTTC.

J is TRBJ1-6 and V is TRBV5-1; a weak D match, TRBD1 (5 bases). The V gene lost 0 bases and the J gene lost 9 bases, with 13 bases spanning the gap. Germline V CDR1 and CDR2: SGHRS, YFSETQ. CDR3 length: 15 residues. Written as DNA, the CDR3 is TGCGCCAGCAGCTTGGGCCAGGGTGAGGCTTCACCCCTCCACTTT. It specifies CASSLGQGEASPLHF.

Of note for this clonotype: This may be a read error: a much more frequent sequence differs by one nucleotide. The chain has TRBV6-1 and TRBJ2-7, with TRBD1 matching 8 bases. The CDR3 runs to 14 residues. Germline V gene lookup returns CDR1 MNHNS and CDR2 SASEGT. In nucleotides, the CDR3 is TGTGCCAGCAGTGGAGACAGGGGATCCTGCGAGCAGTACTTC. As protein: CASSGDRGSCEQYF.

In DNA form, the CDR3 reads TGTGCCAGCAGATCCCAAGGGGTGGGGAAGCAGTTCTTC. The encoded protein is CASRSQGVGKQFF. The chain has TRBV11-2 and TRBJ2-1, with a possible D match to TRBD1 (5 bases). V was shortened by 6 bases and J by 11 bases, with 17 bases between the two germline ends. The CDR3 runs 13 residues. From germline, CDR1 is SGHAT and CDR2 FQNNGV.

CDR3 in amino acids: CANSRGRIKANTGELFF. As DNA, the CDR3 is TGTGCCAACAGTCGCGGACGGATAAAAGCGAACACCGGGGAGCTGTTTTTT. The chain joins TRBV14 to TRBJ2-2; no clear D gene. The CDR3 covers 17 residues. The germline CDR1 and CDR2 sequences are SGHDN and FVKESK. Trimming pared 10 bases from V and 0 bases from J, leaving 21 bases between.

Only a few counts were recorded for this clonotype. The chain links TRBV4-1 to TRBJ1-4; D possibly corresponds to TRBD1 (5 bases). CDR3 size: 13 residues. Germline lookup yields CDR1 MGHRA and CDR2 YSYEKL. V was clipped by 0 bases and J by 8 bases, with 7 bases between them. The CDR3 protein is CASSQDRGEKLFF. The CDR3 nucleotides are TGCGCCAGCAGCCAAGATCGGGGGGAAAAACTGTTTTTT.